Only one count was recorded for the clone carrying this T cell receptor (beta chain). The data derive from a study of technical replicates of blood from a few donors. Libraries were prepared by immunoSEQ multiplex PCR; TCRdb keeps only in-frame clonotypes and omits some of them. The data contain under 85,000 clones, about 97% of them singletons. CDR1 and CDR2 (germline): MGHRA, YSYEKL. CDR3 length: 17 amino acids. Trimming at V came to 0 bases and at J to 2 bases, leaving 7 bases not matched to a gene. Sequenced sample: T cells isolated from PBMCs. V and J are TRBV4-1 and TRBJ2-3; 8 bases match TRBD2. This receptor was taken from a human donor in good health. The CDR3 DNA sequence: TGCGCCAGCAGCCAAGATACGGGGGGGCCGGTCACAGATACGCAGTATTTT. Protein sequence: CASSQDTGGPVTDTQYF.